The clone carrying this T cell receptor (beta chain) was counted a few times. Assay used: immunoSEQ multiplex PCR; TCRdb lists only in-frame clones, some missing. The sample includes a few hundred thousand clones, about nine tenths of them seen just once. This sample is part of a study of blood T cell repertoires in COVID-19. The ends were cut back, 5 bases at V and 7 bases at J, with 12 bases in the middle. Germline-derived CDR1 and CDR2 are SEHNR and FQNEAQ (reference sequence). The CDR3 loop spans 12 amino acids. This sequence was found in a woman aged 40 to 50 who had been exposed to COVID-19. The chain has TRBV7-9 and TRBJ2-7; D is perhaps TRBD2 (6 bases). The sequencing sample was made of PBMCs or T cells enriched from blood (not recorded which). The DNA of the CDR3 is TGTGCCAGCAGCCGCGGGGCTGGAGAGCAGTACTTC. It encodes CASSRGAGEQYF.